The clone carrying this TCR beta chain was found many times. Regarding time point: newly diagnosed GD, antithyroid drugs for less than 3 months. From RNA extracted from PBMCs, the TCR library was made. Arm-PCR with iRepertoire HTBI primers amplified the CDR3 regions for these TCR beta libraries. Via MiXCR, TCRdb re-called the multiplex PCR reads, giving one row per CDR3 protein. Seen here are some 370,000 distinct CDR3 sequences, about 11% observed once, and the top ten hold approximately 20%. Per the germline V gene, CDR1 is DFQATT and CDR2 is SNEGSKA (reference sequence). Trimming cost V 3 bases and J 6 bases; bases outside gene matches: 11. This CDR3 is 15 amino acids long. The data originate from a study of regulatory T cells in long-lasting Graves disease. In addition, the sample was reused for a study of T cells in Graves' hyperthyroidism and ophthalmopathy.

This chain uses TRBV20-1 with TRBJ2-1, with 7 nucleotides matching TRBD2. The sample was peripheral blood mononuclear cells (PBMCs), taken at new diagnosis, from a patient treated with antithyroid drugs. The source of this sequence is a young woman with Graves disease. The CDR3 spells CSARIRGRALNEQFF. For the CDR3, the DNA is TGCAGTGCTAGGATACGTGGGAGGGCCCTCAATGAGCAGTTCTTC.